The rows below give T cell receptor beta chains drawn from one sample of a study of cytomegalovirus exposure and HLA in healthy donors. TCRdb keeps only in-frame clones here, not all; method: immunoSEQ multiplex PCR. The sample lists about 170,000 clones, roughly 85% occurring once. The source material was PBMCs. The receptors originated from a man aged 25 to 45 in good health and CMV-seropositive. Each CDR3 is given with its conserved first and last residue. The D gene is left open where the match is weak. Where a row states a size, it is once, few, many or the class of an expanded clone; other rows omit it.

TRBJ1-4 | NA | few | TRBV5-4 | CASSWGQGKLFF | TGTGCCAGCAGCTGGGGCCAAGGGAAACTGTTTTTT
TRBJ2-7 | NA | NA | TRBV4-3 | CASSRRYVGNYEQYF | TGCGCCAGCAGCCGACGTTATGTCGGGAACTACGAGCAGTACTTC
TRBJ2-1 | NA | NA | TRBV7-8 | CASSLDRVSGNEQFF | TGTGCCAGCAGCTTAGACAGGGTATCCGGCAATGAGCAGTTCTTC
TRBJ2-7 | TRBD2 | NA | TRBV14 | CASSPTLASGPYEQYF | TGTGCCAGCAGCCCTACCCTGGCTAGCGGTCCCTACGAGCAGTACTTC
TRBJ1-2 | NA | once | TRBV6-5 | CASSYSRQSLDGYTF | TGTGCCAGCAGTTACTCGAGACAGTCCCTCGATGGCTACACCTTC
TRBJ2-1 | TRBD2 | NA | TRBV7-8 | CASSIPKGLAGEVVPRSEQFF | TGTGCCAGCAGCATACCGAAGGGACTAGCGGGAGAAGTGGTGCCCCGGAGTGAGCAGTTCTTC
TRBJ2-3 | NA | once | TRBV7-3 | CASSPSGTDTQYF | TGTGCCAGCAGCCCCTCCGGCACAGATACGCAGTATTTT
TRBJ1-5 | NA | NA | TRBV2 | CASSERGGIQPQHF | TGTGCCAGCAGTGAACGAGGGGGAATTCAGCCCCAGCATTTT
TRBJ2-7 | NA | NA | TRBV19 | CASSRVGGLSYEQYF | TGTGCCAGTAGTCGGGTGGGAGGACTCTCCTACGAGCAGTACTTC
TRBJ2-1 | NA | NA | TRBV5-4 | CASSNPVPNEQFF | TGTGCCAGCAGCAACCCGGTCCCCAATGAGCAGTTCTTC
TRBJ1-2 | NA | NA | TRBV27 | CASPTGSRNGYTF | TGTGCCAGCCCTACAGGGTCAAGGAATGGCTACACCTTC
TRBJ1-2 | NA | few | TRBV21-1 | CASSKGQGNYGYTF | TGTGCCAGCAGCAAAGGACAGGGGAACTATGGCTACACCTTC
TRBJ1-1 | NA | few | TRBV10-3 | CAKKQGVDTEAFF | TGTGCCAAGAAACAGGGTGTTGACACTGAAGCTTTCTTT
TRBJ2-7 | TRBD1 | NA | TRBV5-4 | CASSKTDREVGVYEQYF | TGTGCCAGCAGCAAGACGGACAGGGAGGTTGGGGTCTACGAGCAGTACTTC
TRBJ1-4 | TRBD1 | few | TRBV2 | CASSYTGAREKLFF | TGTGCCAGCAGTTATACAGGGGCACGTGAAAAACTGTTTTTT
TRBJ2-5 | TRBD2 | NA | TRBV9 | CASSLGTSGTQETQYF | TGTGCCAGCAGCCTCGGGACTAGCGGTACTCAAGAGACCCAGTACTTC
TRBJ1-4 | NA | few | TRBV27 | CASSLFATRDFEKLFF | TGTGCCAGCAGTTTGTTCGCGACACGAGATTTCGAAAAACTGTTTTTT
TRBJ2-1 | NA | NA | TRBV7-3 | CASSPKPGRIKRYEQFF | TGTGCCAGCAGCCCTAAACCGGGGAGGATAAAGCGGTACGAGCAGTTCTTC
TRBJ2-3 | TRBD2 | NA | TRBV6-5 | CASSYERETDTQYF | TGTGCCAGCAGTTACGAGCGGGAGACAGATACGCAGTATTTT
TRBJ2-7 | TRBD2 | NA | TRBV7-9 | CASSPRLAGAYEQYF | TGTGCCAGCAGCCCCCGTCTAGCGGGAGCCTACGAGCAGTACTTC
TRBJ2-1 | TRBD2 | NA | TRBV7-9 | CASSLARGGLAVYNEQFF | TGTGCCAGCAGCTTAGCGCGTGGGGGACTAGCGGTCTACAATGAGCAGTTCTTC
TRBJ2-1 | NA | NA | TRBV7-9 | CSSSLGSNEQFF | TGTTCCAGCAGCCTCGGTAGCAATGAGCAGTTCTTC
TRBJ2-7 | TRBD1 | NA | TRBV6-5 | CASSRNPGQIYEQYF | TGTGCCAGCAGCCGTAACCCGGGACAGATCTACGAGCAGTACTTC
TRBJ2-7 | TRBD2 | few | TRBV4-1 | CASSQVTSGATYEQYF | TGCGCCAGCAGCCAAGTGACTAGCGGGGCAACCTACGAGCAGTACTTC
TRBJ2-7 | NA | few | TRBV28 | CASSLMGAREDLGAFAYEQYF | TGTGCCAGCAGTTTGATGGGGGCCAGGGAAGATCTTGGTGCCTTTGCCTACGAGCAGTACTTC
TRBJ2-7 | TRBD2 | NA | TRBV29-1 | CSVGSLAAVSYEQYF | TGCAGCGTTGGTTCTCTAGCGGCAGTCTCCTACGAGCAGTACTTC
TRBJ1-1 | NA | NA | TRBV9 | CASSGRGTEAFF | TGTGCCAGCAGCGGTAGGGGCACTGAAGCTTTCTTT
TRBJ2-5 | NA | NA | TRBV5-4 | CASSVGIETQYF | TGTGCCAGCAGCGTCGGGATCGAGACCCAGTACTTC
TRBJ2-1 | TRBD2 | once | TRBV5-4 | CASSVGLAISLSEQFF | TGTGCCAGCAGCGTGGGACTAGCTATCTCGCTGAGCGAGCAGTTCTTC
TRBJ2-1 | TRBD1 | NA | TRBV13 | CASSYRDRNNEQFF | TGTGCCAGCAGCTACCGGGACAGAAACAATGAGCAGTTCTTC
TRBJ1-2 | NA | NA | TRBV4-3 | CASSQDRETFYGYTF | TGCGCCAGCAGCCAAGATCGGGAAACTTTCTATGGCTACACCTTC
TRBJ2-7 | TRBD2 | once | TRBV7-7 | CASRGGGLAGGRTFF | TGTGCTAGCAGAGGGGGGGGACTAGCGGGAGGGCGTACGTTCTTC
TRBJ2-1 | NA | NA | TRBV19 | CASSIGGFNEQFF | TGTGCCAGTAGTATCGGCGGGTTCAATGAGCAGTTCTTC
TRBJ2-1 | TRBD2 | once | TRBV6-5 | CASSYTLAGSNNEQFF | TGTGCCAGCAGTTACACCTTAGCGGGGTCTAACAATGAGCAGTTCTTC
TRBJ1-1 | NA | NA | TRBV11-3 | CASRWASTEAFF | TGTGCCAGCCGGTGGGCCTCGACTGAAGCTTTCTTT
TRBJ2-3 | TRBD2 | NA | TRBV5-5 | CASSWTSGRGDTQYF | TGTGCCAGCAGCTGGACTAGCGGGAGAGGAGATACGCAGTATTTT
TRBJ1-2 | TRBD1 | few | TRBV29-1 | CSVDRGTGGYTF | TGCAGCGTCGACAGGGGAACGGGTGGCTACACCTTC